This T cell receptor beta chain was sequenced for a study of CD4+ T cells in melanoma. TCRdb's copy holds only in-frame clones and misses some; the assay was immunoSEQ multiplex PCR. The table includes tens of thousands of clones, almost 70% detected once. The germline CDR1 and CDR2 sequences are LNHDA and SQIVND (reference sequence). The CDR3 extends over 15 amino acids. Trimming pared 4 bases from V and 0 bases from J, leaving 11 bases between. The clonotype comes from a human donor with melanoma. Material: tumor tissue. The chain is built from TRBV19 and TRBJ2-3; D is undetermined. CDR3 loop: CASSSSASSTDTQYF. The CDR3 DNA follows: TGTGCCAGTAGTAGCTCCGCATCTAGCACAGATACGCAGTATTTT. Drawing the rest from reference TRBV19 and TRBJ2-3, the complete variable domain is DGGITQSPKYLFRKEGQNVTLSCEQNLNHDAMYWYRQDPGQGLRLIYYSQIVNDFQKGDIAEGYSVSREKKESFPLTVTSAQKNPTAFYLCASSSSASSTDTQYFGPGTRLTVL.